This T cell receptor (beta chain) stems from a study of PD-L1 blockade in urothelial cancer. The protocol was immunoSEQ multiplex PCR, while the TCRdb copy is restricted to in-frame clones and leaves out a portion. The profile covers about 79,000 clones, with 85% appearing a single time and about 6.2% taken by the ten largest. As to time point: pretreatment peripheral blood. This specimen was PBMCs, taken around atezolizumab (anti-PD-L1) treatment. This clonotype was sampled from a man between 35 and 55 years old with urothelial cancer.

The CDR3 bases are TGCGCCAGCAGCCAAGGAAAAGGGACACCGAACCCGGGGTATGGCTACACCTTC. This translates into CASSQGKGTPNPGYGYTF. This rearrangement joins TRBV4-3 to TRBJ1-2; D may be TRBD1 (6 bases). CDR1 is LGHNA, CDR2 YSLEER, per germline. The CDR3 has 18 residues. Trimming took 1 base from V and 5 from J, leaving 23 bases between them.